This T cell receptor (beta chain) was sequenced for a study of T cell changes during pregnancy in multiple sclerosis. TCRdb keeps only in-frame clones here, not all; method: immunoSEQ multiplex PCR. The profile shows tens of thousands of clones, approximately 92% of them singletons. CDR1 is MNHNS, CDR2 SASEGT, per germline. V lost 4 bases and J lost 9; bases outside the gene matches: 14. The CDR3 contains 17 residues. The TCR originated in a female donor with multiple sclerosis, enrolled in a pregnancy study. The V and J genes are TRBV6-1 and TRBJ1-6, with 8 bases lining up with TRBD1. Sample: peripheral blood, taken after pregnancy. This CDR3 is CASSGAPDRGYGSPLHF. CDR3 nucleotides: TGTGCCAGCAGTGGAGCCCCTGACAGGGGTTATGGTTCACCCCTCCACTTT.